This entry lists 8 T cell receptor beta chains sequenced from one sample in a study of response to subunit inactivated influenza vaccine. TCRdb ran MiXCR on the RT-PCR reads and lists one entry per CDR3 protein. The repertoire holds 450,000 to 500,000 distinct CDR3 sequences, with approximately 10% as singletons. This specimen consisted of PBMCs from blood, obtained roughly 45 days after vaccination. The receptor source for this set is a man in his fifties or sixties who received an inactivated influenza vaccine.

The gene calls are TRBV4-2 and TRBJ2-1; 9 bases align to TRBD2. V lost 3 bases, J lost 5 bases, and 8 bases stayed unmatched. This CDR3 region has 16 residues. CDR1 is LGHNA and CDR2 is YNFKEQ in the germline V gene. This CDR3 is CASSHSRGGQDNEQFF. The CDR3 nucleotides read TGTGCCAGCAGCCACTCGCGGGGGGGCCAGGACAATGAGCAGTTCTTC.

At least ten counts were recorded for this clonotype. V is TRBV5-5 and J is TRBJ2-2; D may be TRBD2 (6 bases). The germline V gene encodes CDR1 SGHKS and CDR2 YYEKEE (reference sequence). V was cut by 2 bases and J by 8 bases, with 13 bases left in between. The CDR3 is 14 residues long. The chain's CDR3 is CASSFILATGELFF. The CDR3 DNA reads as TGTGCCAGCAGCTTTATACTAGCTACGGGGGAGCTGTTTTTT.

This clonotype came up many times. The V and J genes are TRBV5-6 and TRBJ2-1, with D uncertain. This CDR3 has 14 amino acids. V was trimmed by 0 bases and J by 0 bases, leaving 4 bases between them. The germline V gene encodes CDR1 SGHDT and CDR2 YYEEEE. CDR3 nucleotides: TGTGCCAGCAGCTTGGAAAACTCCTACAATGAGCAGTTCTTC. Translation: CASSLENSYNEQFF. The full variable domain, with the rest looked up from reference TRBV5-6 and TRBJ2-1, is DAGVTQSPTHLIKTRGQQVTLRCSPKSGHDTVSWYQQALGQGPQFIFQYYEEEERQRGNFPDRFSGHQFPNYSSELNVNALLLGDSALYLCASSLENSYNEQFFGPGTRLTVL.

V usage is TRBV5-1 and J usage is TRBJ2-5; 7 nucleotides match TRBD1. V lost 4 bases to trimming and J lost 2 bases; unmatched junction nucleotides: 11. Germline loops: CDR1 SGHRS, CDR2 YFSETQ. CDR3 length: 16 residues. For the CDR3, the DNA is TGCGCCAGCAGCCGTACAGGGGTGGCTAAACAAGAGACCCAGTACTTC. Translation: CASSRTGVAKQETQYF.

This clonotype was seen a few times. The chain links TRBV4-1 to TRBJ2-1, with 15 bases identical to TRBD2. The V gene end was trimmed by 1 base and the J gene end by 5 bases; junction bases not matched to a gene: 12. Germline V gene sequence: CDR1 MGHRA, CDR2 YSYEKL. The length of the CDR3 is 20 residues. The CDR3 reads CASSQVPGLAGGLAHNEQFF. The DNA of the CDR3 is TGCGCCAGCAGCCAAGTACCGGGACTAGCGGGAGGATTGGCCCACAATGAGCAGTTCTTC.

A few counts support this clonotype. V and J are TRBV28 and TRBJ2-5; no reliable D call. The germline gives CDR1 MDHEN, CDR2 SYDVKM. The ends were cut back, 5 bases at V and 0 bases at J, with 19 bases in the middle. The CDR3 has 17 residues. The CDR3 region has the DNA TGTGCCAGCAGTCCGAATCAGCTCACCCCGTACCAAGAGACCCAGTACTTC. This translates into CASSPNQLTPYQETQYF.

The J gene is TRBJ2-5, the V gene TRBV27, with D perhaps matching TRBD1 (5 bases). Germline-derived CDR1 and CDR2 are MNHEY and SMNVEV (reference sequence). The CDR3 has 17 residues. V was shortened by 5 bases and J by 0 bases, with 19 bases between the two germline ends. This CDR3 is CASSPTPRVLDQETQYF. Here the CDR3 DNA reads TGTGCCAGCAGTCCAACTCCCAGGGTTTTGGACCAAGAGACCCAGTACTTC.

This clonotype turned up a few times. The chain combines TRBV29-1 with TRBJ2-5, with a weak D call TRBD2 (7 bases). In germline, CDR1 is SQVTM, CDR2 ANQGSEA. This CDR3 spans 13 amino acids. Trimming left V 4 bases short and J 5 bases short, with 14 bases between. CDR3 DNA sequence: TGCAGCGTTGGGGGGGGGGCTAGGGAGACCCAGTACTTC. Encoded protein: CSVGGGARETQYF.